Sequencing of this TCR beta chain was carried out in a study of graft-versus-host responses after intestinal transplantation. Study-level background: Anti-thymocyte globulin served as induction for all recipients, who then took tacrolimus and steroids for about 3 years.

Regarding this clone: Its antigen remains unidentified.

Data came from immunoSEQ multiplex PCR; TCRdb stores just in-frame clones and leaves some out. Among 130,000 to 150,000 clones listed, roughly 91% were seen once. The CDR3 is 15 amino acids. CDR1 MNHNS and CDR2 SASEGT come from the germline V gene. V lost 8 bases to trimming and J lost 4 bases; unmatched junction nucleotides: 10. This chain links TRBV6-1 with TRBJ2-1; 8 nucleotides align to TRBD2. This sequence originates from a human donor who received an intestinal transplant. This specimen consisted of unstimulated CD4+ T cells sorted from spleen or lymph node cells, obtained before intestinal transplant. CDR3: CASRKGTSGYNEQFF. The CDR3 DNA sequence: TGTGCCAGCCGTAAGGGCACTAGCGGTTACAATGAGCAGTTCTTC.